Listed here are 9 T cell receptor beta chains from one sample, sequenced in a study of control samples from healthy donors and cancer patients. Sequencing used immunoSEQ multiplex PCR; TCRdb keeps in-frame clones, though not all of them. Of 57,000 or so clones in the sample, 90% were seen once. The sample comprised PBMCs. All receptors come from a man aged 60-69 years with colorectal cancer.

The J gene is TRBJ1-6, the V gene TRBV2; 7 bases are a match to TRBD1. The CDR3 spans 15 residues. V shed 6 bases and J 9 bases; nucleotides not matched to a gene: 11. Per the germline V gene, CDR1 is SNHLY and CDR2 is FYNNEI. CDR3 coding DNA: TGTGCCAGCAGCGAATTCGGGACAGTAACTTCACCCCTCCACTTT. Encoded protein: CASSEFGTVTSPLHF.

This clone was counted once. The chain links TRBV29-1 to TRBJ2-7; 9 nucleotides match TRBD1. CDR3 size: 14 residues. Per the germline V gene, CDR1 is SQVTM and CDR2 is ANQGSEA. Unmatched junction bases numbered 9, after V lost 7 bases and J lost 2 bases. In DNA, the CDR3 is TGCAGCGCCGCGGACAGGGGCGTCACCTACGAGCAGTACTTC. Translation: CSAADRGVTYEQYF.

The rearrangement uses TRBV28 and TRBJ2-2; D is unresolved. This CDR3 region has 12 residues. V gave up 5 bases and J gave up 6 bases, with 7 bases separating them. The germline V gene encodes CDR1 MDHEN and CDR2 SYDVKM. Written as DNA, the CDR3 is TGTGCCAGCAGTACCAGTCCCGGGGAGCTGTTTTTT. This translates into CASSTSPGELFF.

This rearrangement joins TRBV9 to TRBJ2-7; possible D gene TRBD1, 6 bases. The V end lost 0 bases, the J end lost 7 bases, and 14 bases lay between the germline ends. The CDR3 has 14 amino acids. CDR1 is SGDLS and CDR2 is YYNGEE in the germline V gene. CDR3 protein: CASSVAEGTSEQYF. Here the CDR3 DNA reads TGTGCCAGCAGCGTAGCTGAGGGGACATCGGAGCAGTACTTC.

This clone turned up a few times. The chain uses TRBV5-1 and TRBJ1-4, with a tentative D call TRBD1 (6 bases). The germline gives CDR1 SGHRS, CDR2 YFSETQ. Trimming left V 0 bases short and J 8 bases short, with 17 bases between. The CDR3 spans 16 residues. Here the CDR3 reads CASSLESGASTEKLFF. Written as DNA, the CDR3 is TGCGCCAGCAGCTTGGAGTCGGGGGCTTCCACAGAAAAACTGTTTTTT.

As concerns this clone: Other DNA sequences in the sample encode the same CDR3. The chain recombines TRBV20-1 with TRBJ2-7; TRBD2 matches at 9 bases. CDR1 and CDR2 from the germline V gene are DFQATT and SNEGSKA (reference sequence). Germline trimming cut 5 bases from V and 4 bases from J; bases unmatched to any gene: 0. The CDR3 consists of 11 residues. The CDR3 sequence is CSALAGYEQYF. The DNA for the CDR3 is TGCAGTGCTCTAGCGGGATACGAGCAGTACTTC.

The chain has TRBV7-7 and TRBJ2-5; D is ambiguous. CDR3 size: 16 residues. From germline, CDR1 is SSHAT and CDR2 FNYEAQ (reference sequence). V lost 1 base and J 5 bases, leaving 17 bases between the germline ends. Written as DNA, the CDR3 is TGTGCCAGCAGCTTAGGACGGATGGTAGCCCGGGAGACCCAGTACTTC. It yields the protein CASSLGRMVARETQYF.

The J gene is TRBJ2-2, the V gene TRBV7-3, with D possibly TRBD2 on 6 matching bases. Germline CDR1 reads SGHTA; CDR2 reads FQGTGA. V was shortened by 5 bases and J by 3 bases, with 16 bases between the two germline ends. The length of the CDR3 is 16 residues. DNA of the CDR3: TGTGCCAGCAGCCCCTTTTCGGGGGAGGACACCGGGGAGCTGTTTTTT. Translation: CASSPFSGEDTGELFF.

In DNA, the CDR3 is TGTGCCAGCAGCGTAGAGGTCGAGGGGGAAAAACTGTTTTTT. Translation gives CASSVEVEGEKLFF. The chain is built from TRBV9 and TRBJ1-4; D might be TRBD1 (5 bases). The CDR3 is 14 residues long. The germline V gene has CDR1 SGDLS and CDR2 YYNGEE. Trimming shortened V by 0 bases and J by 8 bases, and 11 bases separated the two germline ends.